The 24 T cell receptor beta chains below were found in one sample sequenced in a study of Ad26.COV2.S vaccination and SARS-CoV-2 variants. The treatment here: 19 received Ad26.COV2.S at low or high dose, single or two shots; 5 received placebo; per-sample allocation not given. Sampling occurred on day 63 after the first vaccine or placebo injection. Libraries were prepared by immunoSEQ multiplex PCR; TCRdb keeps only in-frame clonotypes and omits some of them. This table holds a few hundred thousand clones, 75% to 95% found once. The sample here was peripheral blood, taken in a trial of Ad26.COV2.S vaccine versus placebo. The receptors derive from a person aged 18-60 years who received the Ad26.COV2.S COVID-19 vaccine or a placebo.

The rearrangement joins TRBV29-1 to TRBJ2-5, with D possibly being TRBD2 (5 bases). Germline values: CDR1 SQVTM, CDR2 ANQGSEA. The CDR3 length is 13 residues. V was clipped by 3 bases and J by 5 bases, with 13 bases between them. CDR3 DNA sequence: TGCAGCGTTGATCGGGCCGGGGTTGAGACCCAGTACTTC. Residues: CSVDRAGVETQYF.

The chain has TRBV7-9 and TRBJ2-5; the match to TRBD1 covers 7 bases. Per the germline V gene, CDR1 is SEHNR and CDR2 is FQNEAQ (reference sequence). V shed 5 bases and J 1 base; nucleotides not matched to a gene: 7. CDR3 length: 15 residues. The CDR3 here is CASSPPGQLQETQYF. CDR3 sequence (DNA): TGTGCCAGCAGCCCGCCGGGACAGCTCCAAGAGACCCAGTACTTC.

In nucleotides, the CDR3 is TGCAGCGTCGTGGGGGCTGGAAACACCATATATTTT. Its translation is CSVVGAGNTIYF. The genes are TRBV29-1 and TRBJ1-3; possibly TRBD1 for D (5 bases). The germline gives CDR1 SQVTM, CDR2 ANQGSEA. This CDR3 has 12 amino acids. V lost 6 bases and J lost 2, with 8 bases in between.

The chain is built from TRBV29-1 and TRBJ1-3; no clear D gene. Between the trimmed V and J ends, which lost 6 bases and 4 bases, there was a span of 13 bases. CDR1 SQVTM and CDR2 ANQGSEA come from the germline V gene. The CDR3 loop spans 13 amino acids. In nucleotides, the CDR3 is TGCAGCGTCAAGGGAAGTTCGGGAAACACCATATATTTT. This gives the protein CSVKGSSGNTIYF.

This chain connects TRBV6-4 to TRBJ2-1; D is ambiguous. The germline V gene encodes CDR1 MRHNA and CDR2 SNTAGT. The germline V and J ends were trimmed by 2 bases and 1 base, with 3 bases remaining between them. The CDR3 totals 13 residues. In nucleotides, the CDR3 is TGTGCCAGCAGTGACACATCCTACAATGAGCAGTTCTTC. This gives the protein CASSDTSYNEQFF.

This rearrangement joins TRBV4-3 to TRBJ2-7; 10 bases fit TRBD1. V dropped 1 base and J dropped 1; count of bases not matched to a gene: 1. This CDR3 region has 15 residues. The V gene's germline CDR1 is LGHNA and CDR2 YSLEER. Here the CDR3 reads CASSQGTGGSYEQYF. The CDR3, as DNA: TGCGCCAGCAGCCAAGGGACAGGGGGATCCTACGAGCAGTACTTC.

V and J are TRBV27 and TRBJ1-5; D is undetermined. Germline CDR1 is MNHEY and CDR2 is SMNVEV (reference sequence). There are 14 residues in the CDR3. V was clipped by 3 bases and J by 9 bases, with 15 bases between them. The CDR3 is CASSFSGEGRPQHF. CDR3 DNA sequence: TGTGCCAGCAGTTTCTCGGGCGAAGGGCGGCCCCAGCATTTT.

This chain joins TRBV6-2 or TRBV6-3 and TRBJ1-5; D is unresolved. Deletions cut 4 bases from V and 6 bases from J, with 10 bases between. The CDR3 runs to 13 residues. Germline-derived CDR1 and CDR2 are MNHEY and SVGEGT. CDR3 DNA: TGTGCCAGCAGTTCGAAAATAAGTCAGCCCCAGCATTTT. Translation: CASSSKISQPQHF.

The chain joins TRBV4-2 to TRBJ2-3, with TRBD1 identical over 8 bases. Germline lookup yields CDR1 LGHNA and CDR2 YNFKEQ. This CDR3 spans 18 amino acids. J lost 5 bases, V lost 0 bases, and 13 bases had no gene match. CDR3 DNA sequence: TGTGCCAGCAGCCAAGATTTAACAGTGACAGGGGAGGTAGATACGCAGTATTTT. Protein sequence: CASSQDLTVTGEVDTQYF.

The chain joins TRBV24-1 to TRBJ2-1; 14 nucleotides align to TRBD2. With V trimmed by 4 bases and J by 8 bases, 9 bases remained unmatched. This CDR3 comprises 17 residues. Germline CDR1 reads KGHDR; CDR2 reads SFDVKD. DNA for the CDR3: TGTGCCACCAGTGAGGCCCCGGGACTAGCGGGAGAAGATGAGCAGTTCTTC. Residues: CATSEAPGLAGEDEQFF.

This chain links TRBV5-1 with TRBJ2-2; D unclear. This CDR3 has 14 residues. Trimming took off 4 bases at V and 4 bases at J, with 11 bases between the two ends. Per the germline V gene, CDR1 is SGHRS and CDR2 is YFSETQ. CDR3 DNA: TGCGCCAGCAGCGGGCAGGCCGGCACCGGGGAGCTGTTTTTT. Amino acid sequence: CASSGQAGTGELFF.

This chain joins TRBV5-4 and TRBJ2-7; D is possibly TRBD1 (6 bases). The CDR3 runs 13 residues. The V gene's germline CDR1 is SGHNT and CDR2 YYREEE (reference sequence). V dropped 5 bases and J dropped 6 bases, with 15 bases sitting between them. For the CDR3, the DNA is TGTGCCAGCAGTTTCCAGGGGCTCAGCGAGCAGTACTTC. Translation gives CASSFQGLSEQYF.

This sequence joins TRBV10-1 and TRBJ2-1; D gene ambiguous. This CDR3 region has 15 residues. From germline, CDR1 is WNHNN and CDR2 SYGVQD (reference sequence). V was clipped by 0 bases and J by 0 bases, with 6 bases between them. The CDR3 sequence is CASSESTVSYNEQFF. DNA of the CDR3: TGCGCCAGCAGTGAGTCTACGGTCTCCTACAATGAGCAGTTCTTC.

The V and J genes are TRBV6-2 or TRBV6-3 and TRBJ2-1, with no clear D. V was cut by 0 bases and J by 15 bases, with 12 bases left in between. The germline V gene has CDR1 MNHEY and CDR2 SVGEGT. The CDR3 covers 12 residues. CDR3 in amino acids: CASSYSEELLFF. The CDR3 DNA reads as TGTGCCAGCAGTTACTCCGAAGAGTTGCTGTTCTTC.

This clone appeared a few times. The V and J genes are TRBV10-3 and TRBJ1-1; 8 nucleotides agree with TRBD1. The CDR3 spans 13 residues. J was trimmed by 4 bases and V by 6 bases; bases with no gene match: 4. Looked up from germline, CDR1 is ENHRY and CDR2 is SYGVKD. The CDR3 here is CAISRGQGTEAFF. The CDR3 nucleotides read TGTGCCATCAGCCGTGGACAGGGCACTGAAGCTTTCTTT.

The chain combines TRBV6-2 or TRBV6-3 with TRBJ2-7; 8 bases are a match to TRBD1. This CDR3 contains 15 residues. The V segment lost 2 bases and the J segment 3 bases; nucleotides outside the gene matches: 6. CDR1 MNHEY and CDR2 SVGEGT come from the germline V gene. The CDR3 protein is CASSYRTGNFYEQYF. CDR3 in DNA: TGTGCCAGCAGTTACCGGACAGGGAATTTCTACGAGCAGTACTTC.

The chain recombines TRBV25-1 with TRBJ1-2; D unclear. The CDR3 spans 14 residues. The V end lost 0 bases, the J end lost 4 bases, and 9 bases lay between the germline ends. CDR1 is MGHDK and CDR2 is SYGVNS in the germline V gene. CDR3: CASSEYGQSYGYTF. CDR3 coding DNA: TGTGCCAGCAGTGAATACGGGCAGAGCTATGGCTACACCTTC.

CDR3 region: CATSAGDISTNEKLFF. The CDR3 DNA follows: TGTGCCACCTCAGCTGGGGACATCTCAACTAATGAAAAACTGTTTTTT. This chain joins TRBV24-1 and TRBJ1-4; perhaps TRBD1 as D (6 bases). CDR1 KGHDR and CDR2 SFDVKD come from the germline V gene. This CDR3 spans 16 amino acids. V was pared by 9 bases and J by 0 bases, with 16 bases between.

This clone showed up just once. This chain uses TRBV5-6 with TRBJ2-6; D unclear. Germline V gives CDR1 SGHDT, CDR2 YYEEEE. Deletions cut 1 base from V and 0 bases from J, with 8 bases between. The CDR3 consists of 16 residues. The CDR3 DNA sequence: TGTGCCAGCAGCTTGCGGGTTGGCTCTGGGGCCAACGTCCTGACTTTC. Translated, it gives CASSLRVGSGANVLTF.

This clone appeared once. The chain couples TRBV10-2 to TRBJ2-7, with 7 bases that match TRBD2. The CDR3 is 15 residues long. After removal of 6 bases from V and 2 bases from J, the junction contained 10 bases not matched to a gene. CDR1 is WSHSY and CDR2 is SAAADI in the germline V gene. The CDR3 sequence is CASRHDLAGAYEQYF. CDR3 nucleotides: TGCGCCAGCAGACACGACCTCGCGGGGGCCTACGAGCAGTACTTC.

This chain links TRBV7-2 with TRBJ2-7; tentative D call: TRBD1 (6 bases). The CDR3 loop spans 12 amino acids. CDR1 is SGHTA and CDR2 is FQGNSA in the germline V gene. V lost 4 bases and J lost 4, with 8 bases in between. CDR3 sequence (DNA): TGTGCCAGCAGCTCCGGGACATACGAGCAGTACTTC. It codes for CASSSGTYEQYF.

This sequence joins TRBV10-3 and TRBJ1-1; 10 bases map to TRBD1. The CDR3 is 13 residues long. Germline V gene lookup returns CDR1 ENHRY and CDR2 SYGVKD. J gave up 4 bases and V 6 bases, and 2 bases lay outside the gene matches. CDR3 region: CAISGQGGTEAFF. Here the CDR3 DNA reads TGTGCCATCAGCGGACAGGGGGGCACTGAAGCTTTCTTT.

This sequence joins TRBV6-5 and TRBJ2-7; 10 nucleotides agree with TRBD1. Trimming cost V 5 bases and J 11 bases; bases outside gene matches: 15. This CDR3 has 15 residues. The V gene's germline CDR1 is MNHEY and CDR2 SVGAGI. CDR3 DNA: TGTGCCAGCAGTACGACCGGGACAGGGGATATCGCGGAGTACTTC. Amino acid sequence: CASSTTGTGDIAEYF.

The chain has TRBV3-1 (or the pseudogene TRBV3-2) and TRBJ2-5; 11 bases map to TRBD2. Germline V gives CDR1 LGHDT, CDR2 YNNKEL (reference sequence). The CDR3 totals 14 residues. J was trimmed by 3 bases and V by 6 bases; bases with no gene match: 3. The CDR3 bases are TGTGCCAGCAGAATGACTAGCGGGGAAGAGACCCAGTACTTC. Encoded protein: CASRMTSGEETQYF.